This T cell receptor (beta chain) was sequenced for a study of blood T cell repertoires in COVID-19. Looking at the study overall: Samples taken during acute and convalescent COVID-19 were collected in the United States, Italy and Spain.

Original processing notes: Reference gene primers were amplified, and this amplification served to estimate nucleated cell counts. Only in-frame clones appear in the TCRdb table, and some are missing; sequencing was by immunoSEQ multiplex PCR. The V and J calls and clone size were taken over from that table, and D and trimming were inferred from the DNA. The sample includes 250,000 to 350,000 clones, approximately 85% of them seen just once. Those enrolled in Seattle joined during active infection and were followed longitudinally afterward. This TCR was sampled from a human donor with COVID-19, enrolled during active disease. The donor label of this sample is uncertain. Sequencing input: peripheral blood.

The CDR3 region is CASSLARRGTGETQYF. The CDR3 region has the DNA TGCGCCAGCAGCTTGGCCCGCAGAGGGACAGGAGAGACCCAGTACTTC. J is TRBJ2-5 and V is TRBV5-1; 8 bases line up with TRBD1. The CDR3 runs to 16 residues. Germline V gene lookup returns CDR1 SGHRS and CDR2 YFSETQ. The V gene end was trimmed by 0 bases and the J gene end by 4 bases; junction bases not matched to a gene: 8.